A single TCR beta chain is shown here with its context. The germline CDR1 and CDR2 sequences are MNHEY and SVGAGI. CDR3 size: 14 residues. After removal of 4 bases from V and 8 bases from J, the junction contained 6 bases not matched to a gene. Original analysis: The authors estimated nucleated cell counts from reference gene primer amplification. Produced via immunoSEQ multiplex PCR; TCRdb's table is partial and in-frame only. The DNA was the basis for D and trimming; V, J and clone size are from that table. The sample gives tens of thousands of clones, over 85% of which show up once; 2% to 3% is in the top ten. These data belong to a study of blood T cell repertoires in COVID-19. Study-level background: The cDNA or gDNA used as material had been derived from T cells, B-cell-depleted T cells, or PBMCs.

This chain connects TRBV6-5 to TRBJ1-4; 8 bases line up with TRBD1. The receptor was derived from a man between 50 and 59 years old with acute or convalescent COVID-19. Sequenced material: peripheral blood. CDR3 coding DNA: TGTGCCAGCAGTTCCGACAGGGGAGGGGAAAAACTGTTTTTT. It codes for CASSSDRGGEKLFF.